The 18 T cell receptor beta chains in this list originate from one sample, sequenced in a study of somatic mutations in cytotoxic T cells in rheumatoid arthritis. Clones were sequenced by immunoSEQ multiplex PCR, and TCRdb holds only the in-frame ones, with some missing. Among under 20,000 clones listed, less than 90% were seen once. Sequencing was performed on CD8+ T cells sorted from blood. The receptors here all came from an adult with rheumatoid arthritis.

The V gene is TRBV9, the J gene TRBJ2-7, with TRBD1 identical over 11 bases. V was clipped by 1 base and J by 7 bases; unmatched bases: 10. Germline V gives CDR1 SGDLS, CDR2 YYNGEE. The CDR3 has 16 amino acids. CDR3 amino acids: CASSVSGTGGGGEQYF. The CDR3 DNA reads TGTGCCAGCAGCGTATCCGGGACAGGGGGAGGTGGGGAGCAGTACTTC.

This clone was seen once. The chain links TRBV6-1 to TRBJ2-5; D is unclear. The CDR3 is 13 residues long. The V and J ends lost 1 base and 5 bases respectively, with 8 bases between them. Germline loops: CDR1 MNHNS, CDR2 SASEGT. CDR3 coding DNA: TGTGCCAGCAGTGAAGGCCCCAGGGAGACCCAGTACTTC. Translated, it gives CASSEGPRETQYF.

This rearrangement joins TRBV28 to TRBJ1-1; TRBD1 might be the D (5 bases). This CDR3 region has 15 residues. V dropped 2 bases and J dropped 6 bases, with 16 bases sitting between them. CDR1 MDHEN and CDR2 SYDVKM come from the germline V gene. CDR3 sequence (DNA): TGTGCCAGCAGTTTACCGCAGACAGCCAGCGCTGAAGCTTTCTTT. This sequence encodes CASSLPQTASAEAFF.

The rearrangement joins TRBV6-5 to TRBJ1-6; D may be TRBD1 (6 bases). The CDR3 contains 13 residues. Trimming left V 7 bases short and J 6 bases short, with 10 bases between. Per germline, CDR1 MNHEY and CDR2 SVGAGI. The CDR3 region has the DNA TGTGCCAGCAAGAGGACAGCTAATTCACCCCTCCACTTT. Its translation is CASKRTANSPLHF.

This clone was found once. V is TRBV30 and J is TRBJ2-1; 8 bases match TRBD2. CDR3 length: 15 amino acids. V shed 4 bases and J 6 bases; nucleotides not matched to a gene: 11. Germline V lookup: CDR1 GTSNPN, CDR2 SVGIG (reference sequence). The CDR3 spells CAWTKPGLDLNEQFF. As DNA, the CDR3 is TGTGCCTGGACCAAACCGGGACTAGATCTCAATGAGCAGTTCTTC.

The CDR3 is CASSVEGGGTDTQYF. The CDR3 bases are TGTGCCAGCAGCGTAGAAGGGGGCGGCACAGATACGCAGTATTTT. The V and J genes are TRBV9 and TRBJ2-3; 7 bases match TRBD1. The CDR3 contains 15 residues. Germline loops: CDR1 SGDLS, CDR2 YYNGEE. Losses at the gene ends were 0 bases for V and 1 base for J; bases not matched to a gene: 2.

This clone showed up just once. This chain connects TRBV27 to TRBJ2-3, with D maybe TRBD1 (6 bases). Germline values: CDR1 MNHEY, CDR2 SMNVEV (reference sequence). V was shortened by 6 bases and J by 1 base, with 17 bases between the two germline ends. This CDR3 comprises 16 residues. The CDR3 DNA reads TGTGCCAGCAGCCCATCACAGGGCCTCGGCACAGATACGCAGTATTTT. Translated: CASSPSQGLGTDTQYF.

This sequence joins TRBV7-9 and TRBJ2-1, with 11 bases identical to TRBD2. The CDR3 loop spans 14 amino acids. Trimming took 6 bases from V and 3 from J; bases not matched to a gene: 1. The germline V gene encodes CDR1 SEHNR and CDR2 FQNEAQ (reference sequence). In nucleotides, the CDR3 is TGTGCCAGCAGAGGGACTAGCGGCTACAATGAGCAGTTCTTC. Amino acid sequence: CASRGTSGYNEQFF.

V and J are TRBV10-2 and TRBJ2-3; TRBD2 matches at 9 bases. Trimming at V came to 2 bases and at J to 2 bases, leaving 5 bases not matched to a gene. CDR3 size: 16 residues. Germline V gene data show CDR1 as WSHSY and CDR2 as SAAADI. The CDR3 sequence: CASSEGAGGLTDTQYF. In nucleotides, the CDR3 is TGCGCCAGCAGTGAGGGAGCGGGGGGCCTCACAGATACGCAGTATTTT.

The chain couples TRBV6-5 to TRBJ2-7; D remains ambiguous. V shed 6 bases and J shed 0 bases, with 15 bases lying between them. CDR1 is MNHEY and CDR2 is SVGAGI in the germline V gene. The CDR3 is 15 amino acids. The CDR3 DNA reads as TGTGCCAGCAGCCCGGTAGGCGGCAGCTCCTACGAGCAGTACTTC. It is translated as CASSPVGGSSYEQYF.

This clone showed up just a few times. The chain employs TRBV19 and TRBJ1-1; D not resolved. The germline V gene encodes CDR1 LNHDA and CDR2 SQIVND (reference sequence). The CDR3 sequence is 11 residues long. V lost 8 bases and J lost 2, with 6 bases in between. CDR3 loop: CASGLNTEAFF. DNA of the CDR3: TGTGCCAGTGGATTAAACACTGAAGCTTTCTTT.

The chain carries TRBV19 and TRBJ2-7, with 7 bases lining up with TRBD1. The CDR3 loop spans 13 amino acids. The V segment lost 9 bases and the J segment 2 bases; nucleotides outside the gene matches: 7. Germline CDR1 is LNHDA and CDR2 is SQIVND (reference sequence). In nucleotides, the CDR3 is TGTGCCAGCAGGGGACAGCTAGCCTACGAGCAGTACTTC. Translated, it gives CASRGQLAYEQYF.

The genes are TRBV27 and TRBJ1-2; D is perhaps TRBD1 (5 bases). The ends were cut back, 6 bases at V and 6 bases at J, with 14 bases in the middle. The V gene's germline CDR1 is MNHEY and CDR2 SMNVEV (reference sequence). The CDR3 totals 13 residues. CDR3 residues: CASSQTVKDGYTF. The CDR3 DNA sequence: TGTGCCAGCAGCCAGACAGTAAAGGATGGCTACACCTTC.

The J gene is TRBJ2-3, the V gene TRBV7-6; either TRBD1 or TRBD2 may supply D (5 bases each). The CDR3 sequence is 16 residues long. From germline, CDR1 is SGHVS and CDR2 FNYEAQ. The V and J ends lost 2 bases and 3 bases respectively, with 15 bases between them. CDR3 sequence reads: CASSLRGTRATDTQYF. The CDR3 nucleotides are TGTGCCAGCAGCTTAAGGGGAACTAGGGCAACAGATACGCAGTATTTT.

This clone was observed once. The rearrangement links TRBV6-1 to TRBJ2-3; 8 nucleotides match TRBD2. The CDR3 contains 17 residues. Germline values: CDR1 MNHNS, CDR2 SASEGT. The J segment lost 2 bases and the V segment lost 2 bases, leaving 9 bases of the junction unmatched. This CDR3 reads CASSEPKRGRYTDTQYF. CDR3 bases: TGTGCCAGCAGTGAACCTAAGCGGGGGCGATACACAGATACGCAGTATTTT.

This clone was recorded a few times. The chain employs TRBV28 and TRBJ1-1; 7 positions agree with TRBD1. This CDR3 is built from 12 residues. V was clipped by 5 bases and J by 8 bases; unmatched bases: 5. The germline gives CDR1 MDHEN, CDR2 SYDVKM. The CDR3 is CASSPDRAEAFF. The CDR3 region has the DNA TGTGCCAGCAGTCCCGACAGGGCGGAAGCTTTCTTT.

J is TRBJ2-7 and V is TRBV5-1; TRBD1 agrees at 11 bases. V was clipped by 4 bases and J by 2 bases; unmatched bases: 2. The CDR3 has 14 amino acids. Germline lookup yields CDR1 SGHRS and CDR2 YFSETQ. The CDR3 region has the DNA TGCGCCAGCAGCGTGGGACAGGGGGCCTACGAGCAGTACTTC. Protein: CASSVGQGAYEQYF.

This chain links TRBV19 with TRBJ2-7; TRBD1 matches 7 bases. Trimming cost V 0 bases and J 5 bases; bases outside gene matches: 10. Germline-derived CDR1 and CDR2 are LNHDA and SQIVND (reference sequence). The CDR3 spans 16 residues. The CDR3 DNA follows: TGTGCCAGTAGTATAGACCTCCTGCAGGGGGTCAACGAGCAGTACTTC. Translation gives CASSIDLLQGVNEQYF.